Sequencing of this T cell receptor beta chain was carried out in a study of T-cell reconstitution after alpha-beta-depleted transplantation in children. Study results and caveats: Reportedly, alpha-beta T cells present about two months post-transplant originated from several hundred expanded clones of graft origin.

Unique molecular identifiers were incorporated into the prepared TCRbeta library. TCRdb re-derived calls from the PCR reads in MiXCR, one entry per CDR3 protein. The table has around 700,000 distinct CDR3 sequences, 13% seen once. This clonotype showed up many times. The antigen remains undetermined. With V trimmed by 3 bases and J by 5 bases, 3 bases remained unmatched. CDR1 and CDR2 from the germline V gene are SGHRS and YFSETQ. The CDR3 length is 14 residues. Sequenced material: PBMCs, taken before TCRalphabeta/CD19-depleted stem cell transplant. The TCR comes from a girl aged 2 to 10 with congenital amegakaryocytic thrombocytopenia, due to receive a stem cell transplant. The chain carries TRBV5-1 and TRBJ2-3; 10 bases are shared with TRBD2. The CDR3 sequence is CASSSEREGDTQYF. CDR3 DNA sequence: TGCGCCAGCAGCTCCGAGCGGGAGGGAGATACGCAGTATTTT.